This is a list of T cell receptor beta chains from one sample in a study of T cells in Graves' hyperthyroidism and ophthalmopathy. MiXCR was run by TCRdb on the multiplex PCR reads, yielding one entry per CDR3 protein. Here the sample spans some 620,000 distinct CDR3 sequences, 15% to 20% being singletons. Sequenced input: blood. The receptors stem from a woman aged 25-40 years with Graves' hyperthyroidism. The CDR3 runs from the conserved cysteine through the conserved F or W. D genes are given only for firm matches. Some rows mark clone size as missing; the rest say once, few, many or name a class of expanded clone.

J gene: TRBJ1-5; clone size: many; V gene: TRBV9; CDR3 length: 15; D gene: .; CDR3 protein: CASRMGGLSNQPQHF; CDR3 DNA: TGTGCCAGCAGGATGGGGGGTCTTAGCAATCAGCCCCAGCATTTT
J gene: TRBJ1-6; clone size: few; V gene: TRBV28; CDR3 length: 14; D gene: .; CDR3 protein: CASRPPGDNSPLHF; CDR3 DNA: TGTGCCAGCAGACCCCCAGGGGATAATTCACCCCTCCACTTT
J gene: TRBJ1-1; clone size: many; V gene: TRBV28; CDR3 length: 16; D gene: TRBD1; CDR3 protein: CASSFSGQGVYTEAFF; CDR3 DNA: TGTGCCAGCAGTTTTTCGGGACAGGGGGTGTACACTGAAGCTTTCTTT
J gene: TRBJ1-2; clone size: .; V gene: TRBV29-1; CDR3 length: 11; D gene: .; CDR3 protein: CSVEAEEYYTF; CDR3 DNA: TGCAGCGTTGAAGCGGAGGAGTACTACACCTTC
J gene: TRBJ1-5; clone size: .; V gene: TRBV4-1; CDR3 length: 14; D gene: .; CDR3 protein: CASSLTGGNQSQHF; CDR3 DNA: TGCGCCAGCAGCCTGACGGGGGGCAATCAGTCCCAGCATTTT
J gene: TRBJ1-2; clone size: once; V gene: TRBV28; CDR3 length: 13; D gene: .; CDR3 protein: CASTGGGSYGYTF; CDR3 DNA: TGTGCCAGCACCGGAGGGGGGAGCTATGGCTACACCTTC
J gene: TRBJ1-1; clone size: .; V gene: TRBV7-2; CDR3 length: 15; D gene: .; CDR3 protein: CASSLPGLSNTEAFF; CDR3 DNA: TGTGCCAGCAGCTTACCGGGACTTTCGAACACTGAAGCTTTCTTT
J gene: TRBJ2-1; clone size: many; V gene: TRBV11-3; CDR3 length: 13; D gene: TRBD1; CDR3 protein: CASSRRDRGEQFF; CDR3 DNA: TGTGCCAGCAGCAGACGGGACAGGGGGGAGCAGTTCTTC
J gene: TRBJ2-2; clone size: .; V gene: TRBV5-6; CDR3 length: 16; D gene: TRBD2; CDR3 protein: CASSYGGGLATGELFF; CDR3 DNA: TGTGCCAGCAGCTATGGGGGAGGGTTGGCCACCGGGGAGCTGTTTTTT
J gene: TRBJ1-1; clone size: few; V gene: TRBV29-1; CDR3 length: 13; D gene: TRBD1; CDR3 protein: CSGQGRSGTEAFF; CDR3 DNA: TGCAGCGGACAGGGTAGAAGTGGGACTGAAGCTTTCTTT
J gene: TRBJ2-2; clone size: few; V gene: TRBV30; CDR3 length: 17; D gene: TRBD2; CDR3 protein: CAWAFRTSGRDTGELFF; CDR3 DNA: TGTGCCTGGGCATTCCGGACTAGCGGGAGAGATACCGGGGAGCTGTTTTTT
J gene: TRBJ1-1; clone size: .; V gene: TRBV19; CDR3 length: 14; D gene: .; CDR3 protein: CASRSTGTGTEAFF; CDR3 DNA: TGTGCCAGTAGATCGACAGGCACGGGCACTGAAGCTTTCTTT
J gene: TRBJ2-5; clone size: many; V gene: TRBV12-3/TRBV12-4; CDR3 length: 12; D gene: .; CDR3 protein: CASRSTEETQYF; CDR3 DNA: TGTGCCAGCAGATCGACAGAAGAGACCCAGTACTTC
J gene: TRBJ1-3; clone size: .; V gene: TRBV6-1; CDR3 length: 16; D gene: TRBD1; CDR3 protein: CASAPGTGSSGNTIYF; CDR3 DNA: TGTGCCAGCGCTCCCGGGACAGGGTCCTCTGGAAACACCATATATTTT
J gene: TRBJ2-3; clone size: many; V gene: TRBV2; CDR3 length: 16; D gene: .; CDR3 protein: CASSEVERDSTDTQYF; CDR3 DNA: TGTGCCAGCAGTGAGGTTGAACGGGACAGCACAGATACGCAGTATTTT
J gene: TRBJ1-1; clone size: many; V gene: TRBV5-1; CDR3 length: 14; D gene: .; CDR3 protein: CASSLWGANTEAFF; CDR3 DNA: TGCGCCAGCAGCCTTTGGGGGGCGAACACTGAAGCTTTCTTT
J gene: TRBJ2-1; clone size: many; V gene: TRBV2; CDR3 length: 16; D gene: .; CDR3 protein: CASSGGRTDYYNEQFF; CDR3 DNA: TGTGCCAGCAGTGGAGGAAGGACAGACTACTACAATGAGCAGTTCTTC
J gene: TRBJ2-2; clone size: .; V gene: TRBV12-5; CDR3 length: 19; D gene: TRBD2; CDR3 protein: CASGQYFSGRTLNTGELFF; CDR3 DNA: TGTGCTAGTGGACAATATTTTAGCGGGAGGACTCTTAACACCGGGGAGCTGTTTTTT
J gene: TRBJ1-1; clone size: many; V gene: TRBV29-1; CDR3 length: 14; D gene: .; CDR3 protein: CSVKQGTQGSEAFF; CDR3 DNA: TGCAGCGTTAAGCAGGGTACCCAAGGCAGTGAAGCTTTCTTT
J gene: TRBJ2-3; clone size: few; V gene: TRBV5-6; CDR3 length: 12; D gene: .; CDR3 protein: CASTEATDTQYF; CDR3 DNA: TGTGCCAGCACTGAGGCCACAGATACGCAGTATTTT
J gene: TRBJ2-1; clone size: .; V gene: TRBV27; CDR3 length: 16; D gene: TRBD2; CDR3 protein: CASSSITSGIANEQFF; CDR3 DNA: TGTGCCAGCAGTTCGATCACTAGCGGGATAGCGAATGAGCAGTTCTTC
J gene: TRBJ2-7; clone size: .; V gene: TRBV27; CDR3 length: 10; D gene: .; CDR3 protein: CASPTYEQYF; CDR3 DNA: TGTGCCAGCCCCACCTACGAGCAGTACTTC
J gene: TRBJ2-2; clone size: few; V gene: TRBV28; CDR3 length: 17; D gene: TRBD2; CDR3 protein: CASSFPGLAGVGGELFF; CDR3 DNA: TGTGCCAGCAGTTTTCCCGGACTAGCGGGGGTGGGCGGGGAGCTGTTTTTT
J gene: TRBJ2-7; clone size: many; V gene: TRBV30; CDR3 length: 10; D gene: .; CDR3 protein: CAWGMAEQYF; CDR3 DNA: TGTGCCTGGGGAATGGCCGAGCAGTACTTC
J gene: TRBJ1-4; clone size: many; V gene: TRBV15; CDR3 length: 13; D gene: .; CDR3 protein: CATNRRGGEKLFF; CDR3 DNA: TGTGCCACAAACCGGAGAGGGGGAGAAAAACTGTTTTTT
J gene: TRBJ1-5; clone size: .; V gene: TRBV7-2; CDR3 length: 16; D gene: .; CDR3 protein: CASSPRGGAVNQPQHF; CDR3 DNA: TGTGCCAGCAGCCCACGGGGGGGGGCAGTCAATCAGCCCCAGCATTTT
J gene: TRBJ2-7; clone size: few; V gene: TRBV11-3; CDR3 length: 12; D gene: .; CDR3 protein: CASSWGDYEQYF; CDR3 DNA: TGTGCCAGCAGCTGGGGGGACTACGAGCAGTACTTC
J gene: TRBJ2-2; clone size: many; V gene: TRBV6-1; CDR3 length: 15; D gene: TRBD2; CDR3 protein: CASRPGLADTGELFF; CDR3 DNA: TGTGCCAGCAGACCGGGACTAGCGGACACCGGGGAGCTGTTTTTT
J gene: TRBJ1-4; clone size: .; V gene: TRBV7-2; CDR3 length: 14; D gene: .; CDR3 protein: CASSPQGIIEKLFF; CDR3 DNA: TGTGCCAGCAGCCCTCAGGGGATTATCGAAAAACTGTTTTTT
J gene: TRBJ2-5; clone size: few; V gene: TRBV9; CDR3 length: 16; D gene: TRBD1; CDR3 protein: CASTSTGSGPQETQYF; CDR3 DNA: TGTGCCAGCACCTCGACAGGGAGTGGCCCCCAAGAGACCCAGTACTTC
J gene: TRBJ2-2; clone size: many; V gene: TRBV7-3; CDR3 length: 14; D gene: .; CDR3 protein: CASSFMSNTGELFF; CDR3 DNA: TGTGCCAGCAGCTTCATGTCGAACACCGGGGAGCTGTTTTTT
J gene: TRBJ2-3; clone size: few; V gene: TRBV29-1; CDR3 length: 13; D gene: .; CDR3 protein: CSVYRAGSDTQYF; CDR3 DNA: TGCAGCGTATACAGGGCGGGGTCAGATACGCAGTATTTT
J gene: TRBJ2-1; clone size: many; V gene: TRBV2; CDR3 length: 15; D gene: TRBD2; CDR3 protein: CASRSGTSVNNEQFF; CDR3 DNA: TGTGCCAGCAGATCCGGGACTAGCGTGAACAATGAGCAGTTCTTC
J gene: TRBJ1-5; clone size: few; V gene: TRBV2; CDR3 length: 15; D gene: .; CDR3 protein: CASSVVQGGNQPQHF; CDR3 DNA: TGTGCCAGCAGTGTAGTACAGGGCGGCAATCAGCCCCAGCATTTT
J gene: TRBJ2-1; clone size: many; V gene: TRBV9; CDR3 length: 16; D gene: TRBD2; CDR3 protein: CASSPGLAGDGLEQFF; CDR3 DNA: TGTGCCAGCAGCCCGGGACTAGCGGGAGACGGTCTTGAGCAGTTCTTC
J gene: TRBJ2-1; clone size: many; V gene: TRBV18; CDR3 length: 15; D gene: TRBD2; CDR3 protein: CASSPPSLAGDEQFF; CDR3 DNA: TGTGCCAGCTCACCACCCAGCCTAGCGGGAGATGAGCAGTTCTTC
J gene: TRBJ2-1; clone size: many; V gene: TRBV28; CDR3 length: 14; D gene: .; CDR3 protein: CASSLGSGLNGQFF; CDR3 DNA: TGTGCCAGCAGTTTAGGGAGTGGGCTTAATGGGCAGTTCTTC
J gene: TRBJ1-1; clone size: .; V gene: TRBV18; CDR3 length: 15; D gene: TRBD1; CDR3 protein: CASSPRGGKDTEAFF; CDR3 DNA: TGTGCCAGCTCACCACGAGGGGGCAAGGACACTGAAGCTTTCTTT
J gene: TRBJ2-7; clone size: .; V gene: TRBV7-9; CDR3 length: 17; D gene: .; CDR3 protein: CASAIGPVGGPWAEQYF; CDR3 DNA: TGTGCCAGCGCAATTGGGCCCGTCGGGGGGCCTTGGGCCGAGCAGTACTTC
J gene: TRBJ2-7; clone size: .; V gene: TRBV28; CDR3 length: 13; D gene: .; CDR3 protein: CASSSPLGYEQYF; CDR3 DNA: TGTGCCAGCAGTTCACCCCTGGGCTACGAGCAGTACTTC
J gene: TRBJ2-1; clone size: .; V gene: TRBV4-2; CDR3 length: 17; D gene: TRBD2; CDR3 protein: CASSSSIAGVGGNEQFF; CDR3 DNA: TGTGCCAGCAGCTCAAGTATAGCGGGAGTAGGTGGCAATGAGCAGTTCTTC
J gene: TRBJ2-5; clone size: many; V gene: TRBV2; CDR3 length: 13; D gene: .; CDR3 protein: CASSRTYQETQYF; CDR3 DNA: TGTGCCAGCAGCCGGACATACCAAGAGACCCAGTACTTC
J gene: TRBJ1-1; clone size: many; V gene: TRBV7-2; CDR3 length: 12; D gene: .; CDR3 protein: CASSHQNTEAFF; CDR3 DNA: TGTGCCAGCAGCCATCAGAACACTGAAGCTTTCTTT
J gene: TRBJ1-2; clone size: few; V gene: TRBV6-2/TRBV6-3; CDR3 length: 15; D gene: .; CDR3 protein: CASSSWFQINYGYTF; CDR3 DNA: TGTGCCAGCAGTTCTTGGTTCCAGATTAACTATGGCTACACCTTC
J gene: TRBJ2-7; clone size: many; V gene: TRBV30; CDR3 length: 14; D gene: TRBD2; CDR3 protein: CAWKGTSGTYEQYF; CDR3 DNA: TGTGCCTGGAAGGGGACTAGCGGAACCTACGAGCAGTACTTC
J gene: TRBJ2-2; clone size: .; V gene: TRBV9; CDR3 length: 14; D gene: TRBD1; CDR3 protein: CASSPTGAAGELFF; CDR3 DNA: TGTGCCAGCAGCCCGACAGGGGCGGCCGGGGAGCTGTTTTTT
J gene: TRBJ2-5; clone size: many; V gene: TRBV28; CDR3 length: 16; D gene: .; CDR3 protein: CASSWAGVGGGETQYF; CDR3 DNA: TGTGCCAGCAGTTGGGCGGGCGTCGGGGGAGGAGAGACCCAGTACTTC
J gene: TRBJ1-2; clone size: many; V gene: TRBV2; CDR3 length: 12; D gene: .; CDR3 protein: CASRVSNYGYTF; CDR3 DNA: TGTGCCAGCAGGGTCAGTAACTATGGCTACACCTTC
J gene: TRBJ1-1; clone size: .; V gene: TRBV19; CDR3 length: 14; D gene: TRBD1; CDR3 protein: CASKRDRGITEAFF; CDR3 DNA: TGTGCCAGTAAGAGGGACAGGGGAATCACTGAAGCTTTCTTT
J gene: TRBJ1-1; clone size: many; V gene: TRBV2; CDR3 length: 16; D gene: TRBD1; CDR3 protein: CASSVRRTGANTEAFF; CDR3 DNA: TGTGCCAGCAGCGTCCGAAGGACAGGAGCGAACACTGAAGCTTTCTTT
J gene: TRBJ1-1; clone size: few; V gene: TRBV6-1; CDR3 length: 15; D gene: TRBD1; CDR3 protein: CASSLNYRGNTEAFF; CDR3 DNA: TGTGCCAGCAGTCTAAATTACAGGGGAAACACTGAAGCTTTCTTT
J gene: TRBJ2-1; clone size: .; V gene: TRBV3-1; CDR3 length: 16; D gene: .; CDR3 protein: CASSPSTTRSYNEQFF; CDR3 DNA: TGTGCCAGCAGCCCTAGCACTACGAGGTCCTACAATGAGCAGTTCTTC
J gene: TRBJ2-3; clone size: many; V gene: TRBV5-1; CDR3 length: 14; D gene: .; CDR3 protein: CASNAGASTDTQYF; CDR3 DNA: TGCGCCAGCAACGCGGGGGCTAGCACAGATACGCAGTATTTT
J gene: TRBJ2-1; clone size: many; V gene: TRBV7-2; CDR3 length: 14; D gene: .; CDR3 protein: CASSDRNSGDEQFF; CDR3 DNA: TGTGCCAGCAGCGATAGGAATTCGGGGGATGAGCAGTTCTTC
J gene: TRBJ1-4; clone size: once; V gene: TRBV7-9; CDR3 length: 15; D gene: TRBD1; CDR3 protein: CASSLGGQDYEKLFF; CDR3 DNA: TGTGCCAGCAGCTTGGGGGGACAGGATTATGAAAAACTGTTTTTT
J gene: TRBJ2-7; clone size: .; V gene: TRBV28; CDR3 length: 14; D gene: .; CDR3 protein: CASSSGQGLFGQYF; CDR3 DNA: TGTGCCAGCAGTTCCGGGCAGGGGCTCTTTGGGCAGTACTTC
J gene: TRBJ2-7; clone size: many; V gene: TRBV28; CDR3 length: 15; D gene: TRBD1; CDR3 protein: CASRDDRGGSYEQYF; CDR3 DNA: TGTGCCAGCAGAGACGACAGGGGAGGCTCCTACGAGCAGTACTTC
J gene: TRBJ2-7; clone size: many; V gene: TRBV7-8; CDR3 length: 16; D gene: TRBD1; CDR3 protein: CASSLAPDRVRHEQYF; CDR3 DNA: TGTGCCAGCAGCTTAGCTCCGGACAGGGTGAGGCACGAGCAGTACTTC
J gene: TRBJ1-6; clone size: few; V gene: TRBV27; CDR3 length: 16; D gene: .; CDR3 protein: CASRGYMSSYNSPLHF; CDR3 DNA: TGTGCCAGCAGGGGATACATGAGCTCCTATAATTCACCCCTCCACTTT
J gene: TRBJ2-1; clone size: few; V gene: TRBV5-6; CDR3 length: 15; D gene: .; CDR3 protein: CASSLLRRAHNEQFF; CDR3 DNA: TGTGCCAGCAGCTTGCTCCGGAGAGCCCACAATGAGCAGTTCTTC